This T cell receptor (beta chain) was captured in a study of OX40 agonist ivuxolimab in advanced cancers. The protocol was immunoSEQ multiplex PCR, while the TCRdb copy is restricted to in-frame clones and leaves out a portion. The profile shows some 15,000 clones, 80% to 90% of them singletons. The V and J ends lost 0 bases and 7 bases respectively, with 11 bases between them. The CDR3 extends over 14 amino acids. Germline V gene data show CDR1 as MGHRA and CDR2 as YSYEKL. If patients had autoimmune disease history or systemic immunosuppression, they were excluded. Drawing of blood for sampling happened at baseline, at cycle 4 day 1, and at cycle 7 day 1.

The TCR comes from an adult with an advanced solid tumor such as melanoma, head and neck, liver or kidney cancer. The source was CD4+ or CD8+ T cells sorted from blood, collected in a trial of the OX40 agonist ivuxolimab. J is TRBJ2-3 and V is TRBV4-1, with D hard to call. The CDR3 bases are TGCGCCAGCAGCCAAGAAGTAACGGGTAATACGCAGTATTTT. Its translation: CASSQEVTGNTQYF.